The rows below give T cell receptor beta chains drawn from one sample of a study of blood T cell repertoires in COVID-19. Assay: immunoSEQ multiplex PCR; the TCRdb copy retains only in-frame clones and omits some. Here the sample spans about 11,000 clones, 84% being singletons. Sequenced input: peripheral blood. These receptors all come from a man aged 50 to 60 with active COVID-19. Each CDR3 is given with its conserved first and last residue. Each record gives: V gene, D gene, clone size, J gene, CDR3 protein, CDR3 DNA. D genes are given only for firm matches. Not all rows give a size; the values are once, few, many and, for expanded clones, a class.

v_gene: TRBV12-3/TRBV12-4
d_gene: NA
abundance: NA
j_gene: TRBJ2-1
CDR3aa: CASSLGVEQFF
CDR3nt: TGTGCCAGCAGCCTAGGGGTTGAGCAGTTCTTC

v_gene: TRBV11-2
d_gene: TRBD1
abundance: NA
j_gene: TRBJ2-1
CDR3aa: CASSLDPPRTGGIYNEQFF
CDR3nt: TGTGCCAGCAGCTTAGACCCCCCCCGGACAGGGGGCATATACAATGAGCAGTTCTTC

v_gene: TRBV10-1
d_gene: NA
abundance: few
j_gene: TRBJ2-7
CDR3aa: CASSDPQGRTYEQYF
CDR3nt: TGCGCCAGCAGTGACCCCCAGGGTCGGACCTACGAGCAGTACTTC

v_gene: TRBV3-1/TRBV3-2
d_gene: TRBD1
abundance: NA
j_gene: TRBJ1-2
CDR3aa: CASSQFRTGGMDGYTF
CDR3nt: TGTGCCAGCAGCCAATTTAGGACAGGGGGAATGGATGGCTACACCTTC

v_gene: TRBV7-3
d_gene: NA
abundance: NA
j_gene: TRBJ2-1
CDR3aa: CASSFTKFNEQFF
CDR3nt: TGTGCCAGCAGCTTTACTAAATTCAATGAGCAGTTCTTC

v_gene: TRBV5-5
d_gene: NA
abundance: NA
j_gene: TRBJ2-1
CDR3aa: CASSLSGSLANEQFF
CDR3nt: TGTGCCAGCAGCCTGAGCGGCAGCCTAGCCAATGAGCAGTTCTTC

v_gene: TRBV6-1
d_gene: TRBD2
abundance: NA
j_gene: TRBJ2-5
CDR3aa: CASSETSGRLLAETQYF
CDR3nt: TGTGCCAGCAGTGAGACTAGCGGGAGGCTATTGGCGGAGACCCAGTACTTC

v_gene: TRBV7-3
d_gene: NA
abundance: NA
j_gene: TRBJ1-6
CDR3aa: CASSPTANSPLHF
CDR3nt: TGTGCCAGCAGCCCGACTGCCAATTCACCCCTCCACTTT

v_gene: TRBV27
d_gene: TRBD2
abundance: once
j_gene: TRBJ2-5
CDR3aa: CASSSRGTGGETQYF
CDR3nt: TGTGCCAGCAGTTCCCGCGGGACGGGAGGGGAGACCCAGTACTTC

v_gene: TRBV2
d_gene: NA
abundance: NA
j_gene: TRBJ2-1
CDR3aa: CASSVSGLRNEQFF
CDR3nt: TGTGCCAGCAGTGTGTCAGGGCTTAGGAATGAGCAGTTCTTC

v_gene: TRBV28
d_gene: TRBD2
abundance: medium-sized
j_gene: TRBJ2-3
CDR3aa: CASSLGTSGSGGTDTQYF
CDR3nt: TGTGCCAGCAGTTTGGGGACTAGCGGGAGCGGAGGCACAGATACGCAGTATTTT

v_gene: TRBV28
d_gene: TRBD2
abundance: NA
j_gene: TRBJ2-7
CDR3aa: CASMTSGDSYEQYF
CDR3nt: TGTGCCAGCATGACTAGCGGGGACTCCTACGAGCAGTACTTC

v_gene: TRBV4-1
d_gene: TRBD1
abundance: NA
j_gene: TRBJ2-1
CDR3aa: CASSSGQGAPDEQFF
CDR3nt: TGCGCCAGCAGCTCGGGACAGGGGGCGCCGGATGAGCAGTTCTTC

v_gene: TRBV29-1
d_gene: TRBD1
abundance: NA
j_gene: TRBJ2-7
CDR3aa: CSVATGTDYEQYF
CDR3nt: TGCAGCGTGGCGACCGGGACAGACTACGAGCAGTACTTC

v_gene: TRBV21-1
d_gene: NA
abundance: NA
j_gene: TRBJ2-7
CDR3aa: CASSKAVMNGVRTGTYEQYF
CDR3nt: TGTGCCAGCAGCAAAGCGGTGATGAACGGCGTCCGAACAGGGACCTACGAGCAGTACTTC

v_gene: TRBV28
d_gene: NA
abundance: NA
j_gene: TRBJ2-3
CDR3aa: CASSLPSSPRGTDTQYF
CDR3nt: TGTGCCAGCAGTTTACCATCCTCTCCCCGGGGCACAGATACGCAGTATTTT

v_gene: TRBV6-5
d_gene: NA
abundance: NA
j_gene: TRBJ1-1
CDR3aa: CASSPGNTEAFF
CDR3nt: TGTGCCAGCAGTCCAGGGAACACTGAAGCTTTCTTT

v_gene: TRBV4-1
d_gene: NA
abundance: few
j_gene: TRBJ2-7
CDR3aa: CASSQTGYEQYF
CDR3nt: TGCGCCAGCAGCCAAACAGGGTACGAGCAGTACTTC

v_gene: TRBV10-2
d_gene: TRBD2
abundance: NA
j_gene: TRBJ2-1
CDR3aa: CASGVASGRTFF
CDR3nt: TGCGCCAGCGGGGTCGCTAGCGGAAGGACGTTCTTC

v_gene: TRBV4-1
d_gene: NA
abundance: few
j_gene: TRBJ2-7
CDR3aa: CASSQEGGSSYEQYF
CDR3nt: TGCGCCAGCAGCCAAGAAGGAGGGAGCTCCTACGAGCAGTACTTC

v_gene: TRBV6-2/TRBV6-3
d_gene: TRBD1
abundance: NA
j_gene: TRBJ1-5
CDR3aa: CASSFQGAGNQPQHF
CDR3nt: TGTGCCAGCAGTTTCCAGGGGGCGGGCAATCAGCCCCAGCATTTT

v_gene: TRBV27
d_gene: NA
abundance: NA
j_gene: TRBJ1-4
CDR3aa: CASSLSLGGEKLFF
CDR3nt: TGTGCCAGCAGTTTATCACTCGGGGGGGAAAAACTGTTTTTT

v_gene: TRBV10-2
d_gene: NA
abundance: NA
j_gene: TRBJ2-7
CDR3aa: CASRAGEQYF
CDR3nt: TGCGCCAGCAGAGCAGGGGAGCAGTACTTC

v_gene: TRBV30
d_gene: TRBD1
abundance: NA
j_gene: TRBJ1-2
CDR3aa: CAWSSGQGAYGYTF
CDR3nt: TGTGCCTGGAGCTCCGGACAGGGGGCTTATGGCTACACCTTC

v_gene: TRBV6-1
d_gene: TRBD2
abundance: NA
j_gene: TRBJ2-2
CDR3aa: CASSGPIAGVGTGELFF
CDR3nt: TGTGCCAGCAGTGGACCAATAGCGGGAGTAGGAACCGGGGAGCTGTTTTTT

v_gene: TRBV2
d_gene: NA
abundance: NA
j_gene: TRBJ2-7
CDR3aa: CASSGSGHRGSYEQYF
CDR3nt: TGTGCCAGCAGTGGATCGGGACACCGAGGGTCCTACGAGCAGTACTTC

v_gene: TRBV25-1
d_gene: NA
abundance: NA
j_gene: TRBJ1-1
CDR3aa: CASSEGRTEAFF
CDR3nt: TGTGCCAGCAGTGAAGGCCGCACTGAAGCTTTCTTT

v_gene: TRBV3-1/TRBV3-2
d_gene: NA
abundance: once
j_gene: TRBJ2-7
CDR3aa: CASSQEGNGLSSYEQYF
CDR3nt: TGTGCCAGCAGCCAAGAAGGGAACGGACTCAGCTCCTACGAGCAGTACTTC

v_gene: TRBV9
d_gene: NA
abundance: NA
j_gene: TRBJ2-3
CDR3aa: CASSVAPGQITDTQYF
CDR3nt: TGTGCCAGCAGCGTAGCCCCGGGACAAATCACAGATACGCAGTATTTT

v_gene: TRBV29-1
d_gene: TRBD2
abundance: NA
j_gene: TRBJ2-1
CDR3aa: CSVVGETRAGADYNEQFF
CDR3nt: TGCAGCGTTGTAGGGGAAACCCGAGCGGGAGCCGACTACAATGAGCAGTTCTTC

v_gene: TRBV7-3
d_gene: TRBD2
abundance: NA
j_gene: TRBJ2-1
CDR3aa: CASSSLAGIYNEQFF
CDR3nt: TGTGCCAGCAGCTCACTAGCGGGTATCTACAATGAGCAGTTCTTC

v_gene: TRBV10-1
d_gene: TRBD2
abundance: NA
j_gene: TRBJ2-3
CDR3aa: CASSDLAGVSSTDTQYF
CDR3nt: TGCGCCAGCAGCGATCTAGCGGGAGTCTCGAGCACAGATACGCAGTATTTT

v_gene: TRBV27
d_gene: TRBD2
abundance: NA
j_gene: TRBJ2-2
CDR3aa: CASSPVAGVGTGELFF
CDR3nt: TGTGCCAGCAGTCCGGTAGCGGGAGTGGGGACCGGGGAGCTGTTTTTT

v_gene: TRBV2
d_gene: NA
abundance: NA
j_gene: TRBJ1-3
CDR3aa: CASSERGAGAGNTIYF
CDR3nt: TGTGCCAGCAGTGAAAGAGGCGCAGGGGCTGGAAACACCATATATTTT

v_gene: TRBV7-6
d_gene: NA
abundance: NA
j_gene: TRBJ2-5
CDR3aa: CASSLVALSAGETQYF
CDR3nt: TGTGCCAGCAGCTTAGTGGCATTAAGTGCGGGAGAGACCCAGTACTTC

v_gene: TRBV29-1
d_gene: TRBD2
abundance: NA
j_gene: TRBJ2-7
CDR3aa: CSVELAGGINEQYF
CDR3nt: TGCAGCGTTGAATTAGCGGGAGGAATCAACGAGCAGTACTTC

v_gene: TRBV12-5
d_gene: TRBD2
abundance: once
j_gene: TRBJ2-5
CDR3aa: CASGLGTSGKYQETQYF
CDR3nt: TGTGCTAGTGGTTTAGGGACTAGCGGAAAGTACCAAGAGACCCAGTACTTC

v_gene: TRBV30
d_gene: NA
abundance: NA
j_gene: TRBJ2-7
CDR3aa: CAWSLWQAYEQYF
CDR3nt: TGTGCCTGGAGTCTCTGGCAAGCCTACGAGCAGTACTTC

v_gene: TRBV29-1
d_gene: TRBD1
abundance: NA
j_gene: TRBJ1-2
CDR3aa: CSVVDRGNYGYTF
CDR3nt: TGCAGCGTCGTGGACAGGGGGAACTATGGCTACACCTTC

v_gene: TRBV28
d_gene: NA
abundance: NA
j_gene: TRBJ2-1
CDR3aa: CASRHRDFGTEQFF
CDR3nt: TGTGCCAGCAGGCACCGGGATTTCGGAACGGAGCAGTTCTTC

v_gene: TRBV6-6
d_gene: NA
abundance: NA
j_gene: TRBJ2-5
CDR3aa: CASSPTTGYGKTQYF
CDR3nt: TGTGCCAGCAGTCCTACAACAGGGTACGGGAAGACCCAGTACTTC